These 17 T cell receptor beta chains originate from one sample sequenced in a study of technical replicates of blood from four donors. Assay: immunoSEQ multiplex PCR; the TCRdb copy retains only in-frame clones and omits some. The data show 75,000 to 95,000 clones, under 95% seen once. Source material: T cells isolated from PBMCs. All receptors derive from a human donor in good health.

The chain is built from TRBV2 and TRBJ1-2, with D unresolved. Germline-derived CDR1 and CDR2 are SNHLY and FYNNEI. CDR3 length: 14 amino acids. V lost 3 bases and J lost 6, with 14 bases in between. In nucleotides, the CDR3 is TGTGCCAGCAGTGAGCGAGGACTTGGTCATGGCTACACCTTC. Encoded protein: CASSERGLGHGYTF.

The chain combines TRBV5-4 with TRBJ2-7; weak D call: TRBD1 (6 bases). The CDR3 spans 15 residues. Deletions cut 1 base from V and 0 bases from J, with 11 bases between. The germline V gene has CDR1 SGHNT and CDR2 YYREEE (reference sequence). CDR3 protein: CASSLMQGSSYEQYF. In nucleotides, the CDR3 is TGTGCCAGCAGCTTGATGCAGGGGAGCTCCTACGAGCAGTACTTC.

The CDR3 protein is CASSRLAGTQETQYF. CDR3 DNA: TGTGCCAGCAGTAGACTAGCGGGAACACAAGAGACCCAGTACTTC. The chain uses TRBV6-4 and TRBJ2-5; 11 nucleotides align to TRBD2. This CDR3 has 15 residues. The germline V gene encodes CDR1 MRHNA and CDR2 SNTAGT. J lost 2 bases, V lost 5 bases, and 4 bases had no gene match.

The J gene is TRBJ2-5, the V gene TRBV28, with TRBD2 matching over 10 bases. The CDR3 covers 15 residues. CDR1 and CDR2 from the germline V gene are MDHEN and SYDVKM. With V trimmed by 4 bases and J by 4 bases, 6 bases remained unmatched. The CDR3 DNA sequence: TGTGCCAGCAGTTCGGGCGCTAGCGGGAGAGAGACCCAGTACTTC. Its translation: CASSSGASGRETQYF.

The chain combines TRBV29-1 with TRBJ2-1; D is possibly TRBD2 (5 bases). Trimming removed 0 bases from V and 1 base from J, with 13 bases in between. Germline values: CDR1 SQVTM, CDR2 ANQGSEA. The CDR3 consists of 16 residues. The CDR3 spells CSVEDRGSHSYNEQFF. DNA of the CDR3: TGCAGCGTTGAAGATCGAGGGTCCCATTCCTACAATGAGCAGTTCTTC.

V gene TRBV19 combines with J gene TRBJ1-1; D gene ambiguous. Germline CDR1 LNHDA, CDR2 SQIVND (reference sequence). V gave up 5 bases and J gave up 4 bases, with 14 bases separating them. The length of the CDR3 is 14 residues. The DNA of the CDR3 is TGTGCCAGTAGTGGGCCACCTCGGGGCACTGAAGCTTTCTTT. It is translated as CASSGPPRGTEAFF.

The chain joins TRBV5-4 to TRBJ1-3; possibly TRBD1 for D (6 bases). The ends were cut back, 4 bases at V and 2 bases at J, with 13 bases in the middle. CDR3 size: 15 residues. Germline V gene data show CDR1 as SGHNT and CDR2 as YYREEE (reference sequence). Written as DNA, the CDR3 is TGTGCCAGCAGCCAGACGACAGGACCTGGAAACACCATATATTTT. Residues: CASSQTTGPGNTIYF.

J is TRBJ2-1 and V is TRBV25-1; 9 bases match TRBD2. The germline V gene encodes CDR1 MGHDK and CDR2 SYGVNS. V dropped 6 bases and J dropped 7; count of bases not matched to a gene: 10. This CDR3 region has 15 residues. CDR3 sequence reads: CASRVGGRAGNEQFF. DNA for the CDR3: TGTGCCAGCAGGGTCGGCGGGAGGGCCGGGAATGAGCAGTTCTTC.

The chain couples TRBV18 to TRBJ1-1; the match to TRBD1 covers 8 bases. The CDR3 sequence is 13 residues long. CDR1 and CDR2 from the germline V gene are KGHSH and LQKENI. V was clipped by 2 bases and J by 8 bases; unmatched bases: 4. This chain's CDR3 is CASSPSGGIEAFF. The CDR3 DNA is TGTGCCAGCTCACCATCAGGGGGCATCGAAGCTTTCTTT.

The J gene is TRBJ1-2, the V gene TRBV6-5, with D unclear. The CDR3 is 14 residues long. Germline-derived CDR1 and CDR2 are MNHEY and SVGAGI. Trimming removed 5 bases from V and 6 bases from J, with 16 bases in between. CDR3 nucleotides: TGTGCCAGCAGTCCCGCGTACACAAGCGATGGCTACACCTTC. Translation gives CASSPAYTSDGYTF.

The chain has TRBV13 and TRBJ2-2, with 9 positions matching TRBD2. Germline lookup yields CDR1 PRHDT and CDR2 FYEKMQ (reference sequence). The trim removed 3 bases at V and 4 bases at J, leaving 6 bases unmatched. There are 16 residues in the CDR3. The CDR3 region has the DNA TGTGCCAGCAGCTTGCTAGCGGGGCGAAGCACCGGGGAGCTGTTTTTT. Protein: CASSLLAGRSTGELFF. Full variable domain (remainder filled in from reference TRBV13 and TRBJ2-2): AAGVIQSPRHLIKEKRETATLKCYPIPRHDTVYWYQQGPGQDPQFLISFYEKMQSDKGSIPDRFSAQQFSDYHSELNMSSLELGDSALYFCASSLLAGRSTGELFFGEGSRLTVL.

The rearrangement joins TRBV6-5 to TRBJ1-2; 8 bases match TRBD1. The CDR3 has 13 residues. With V trimmed by 5 bases and J by 4 bases, 3 bases remained unmatched. CDR1 and CDR2 (germline): MNHEY, SVGAGI. This CDR3 is CASSPDRVYGYTF. CDR3 nucleotide sequence: TGTGCCAGCAGTCCGGACAGGGTCTATGGCTACACCTTC.

J is TRBJ2-3 and V is TRBV5-6, with 8 bases fitting TRBD1. CDR3 length equals 17 residues. Trimming cost V 4 bases and J 4 bases; bases outside gene matches: 14. Germline CDR1 and CDR2: SGHDT and YYEEEE. This chain's CDR3 is CASSGGTGFFSADTQYF. CDR3 DNA: TGTGCCAGCAGCGGGGGGACAGGCTTTTTTTCCGCAGATACGCAGTATTTT.

The V gene is TRBV5-1, the J gene TRBJ1-1, with 8 bases lining up with TRBD1. Germline V CDR1 and CDR2: SGHRS, YFSETQ. The CDR3 is made up of 15 amino acids. Trimming cost V 2 bases and J 3 bases; bases outside gene matches: 6. CDR3 in amino acids: CASSFRPDRDTEAFF. The CDR3, as DNA: TGCGCCAGCAGCTTCCGCCCGGACAGGGACACTGAAGCTTTCTTT.

The rearrangement links TRBV9 to TRBJ2-7, with 7 bases aligning to TRBD1. The CDR3 spans 14 residues. The ends lost 3 bases at V and 1 base at J; junction bases unmatched: 4. Per germline, CDR1 SGDLS and CDR2 YYNGEE. This CDR3 reads CASSARTGSYEQYF. The CDR3 nucleotides are TGTGCCAGCAGCGCTAGGACAGGTTCCTACGAGCAGTACTTC.

The chain uses TRBV6-1 and TRBJ1-1; TRBD1 matches at 9 bases. The CDR3 extends over 15 amino acids. Germline loops: CDR1 MNHNS, CDR2 SASEGT. Trimming at V came to 11 bases and at J to 7 bases, leaving 17 bases not matched to a gene. CDR3 nucleotides: TGTGCCGGCCGAAGTGCACAGGGGGCCAAGAGTGAAGCTTTCTTT. The encoded protein is CAGRSAQGAKSEAFF.

The genes are TRBV19 and TRBJ1-5, with a weak D call TRBD1 (6 bases). This CDR3 is built from 16 residues. CDR1 and CDR2 from the germline V gene are LNHDA and SQIVND (reference sequence). Trimming took 1 base from V and 2 from J, leaving 12 bases between them. The CDR3 loop reads CASSIVQGSGNQPQHF. The CDR3, as DNA: TGTGCCAGTAGTATAGTACAGGGTTCGGGCAATCAGCCCCAGCATTTT.